Each of the 16 T cell receptor beta chains below was sequenced from the same sample in a study of blood T cell repertoires in COVID-19. Some clones are missing from TCRdb's copy, which holds only in-frame ones; the method was immunoSEQ multiplex PCR. The sample shows around 300,000 clones, more than 80% of them seen only once. The sequenced material came from peripheral blood. The receptor source for this set is a woman in her twenties or thirties with COVID-19, enrolled during active disease.

The chain carries TRBV2 and TRBJ2-7; no clear D. The CDR3 is 12 amino acids. The V and J ends lost 6 bases and 5 bases respectively, with 11 bases between them. Germline V gives CDR1 SNHLY, CDR2 FYNNEI. The CDR3: CASSGSFNEQYF. CDR3 DNA sequence: TGTGCCAGCAGCGGTAGTTTTAACGAGCAGTACTTC. The full variable domain, rest sourced from reference TRBV2 and TRBJ2-7, is EPEVTQTPSHQVTQMGQEVILRCVPISNHLYFYWYRQILGQKVEFLVSFYNNEISEKSEIFDDQFSVERPDGSNFTLKIRSTKLEDSAMYFCASSGSFNEQYFGPGTRLTVT.

V and J are TRBV7-2 and TRBJ2-7, with 12 bases fitting TRBD2. The ends lost 1 base at V and 5 bases at J; junction bases unmatched: 9. The germline CDR1 and CDR2 sequences are SGHTA and FQGNSA. The CDR3 loop spans 17 amino acids. DNA of the CDR3: TGTGCCAGCAGCTTAGTGTTCGGGGGACTAGCGGGCGACGAGCAGTACTTC. It is translated as CASSLVFGGLAGDEQYF.

The V and J genes are TRBV7-8 and TRBJ2-1; 8 nucleotides agree with TRBD2. CDR1 is SGHVS, CDR2 FQNEAQ, per germline. The CDR3 is made up of 17 amino acids. J lost 0 bases, V lost 7 bases, and 11 bases had no gene match. The CDR3 sequence: CASMNRGGTSSYNEQFF. DNA of the CDR3: TGTGCCAGCATGAACCGGGGGGGGACCAGCTCCTACAATGAGCAGTTCTTC.

The V and J genes are TRBV11-2 and TRBJ2-5, with a possible D match to TRBD2 (6 bases). CDR1 and CDR2 (germline): SGHAT, FQNNGV. The ends were cut back, 3 bases at V and 2 bases at J, with 13 bases in the middle. CDR3 length: 15 residues. The CDR3 loop reads CASSFGGAEQETQYF. The CDR3 DNA sequence: TGTGCCAGCAGCTTTGGCGGGGCTGAACAAGAGACCCAGTACTTC.

The chain's CDR3 is CATSTTWGGGNTIYF. The CDR3 DNA reads as TGTGCCACCAGCACCACGTGGGGGGGAGGAAACACCATATATTTT. The chain combines TRBV15 with TRBJ1-3, with D perhaps matching TRBD1 (5 bases). Trimming took off 4 bases at V and 4 bases at J, with 14 bases between the two ends. Per germline, CDR1 LNHNV and CDR2 YYDKDF (reference sequence). This CDR3 spans 15 amino acids.

The V call is TRBV20-1, the J call TRBJ1-1, with D uncertain. The CDR3 loop spans 13 amino acids. The V and J ends lost 3 bases and 5 bases respectively, with 13 bases between them. Germline CDR1 is DFQATT and CDR2 is SNEGSKA (reference sequence). The CDR3 sequence is CSASSPGRTEAFF. CDR3 coding DNA: TGCAGTGCTAGTAGCCCCGGGAGGACTGAAGCTTTCTTT.

The V gene is TRBV29-1, the J gene TRBJ2-3, with 7 bases matching TRBD2. CDR1 and CDR2 from the germline V gene are SQVTM and ANQGSEA. There are 14 residues in the CDR3. V gave up 4 bases and J gave up 1 base; unmatched junction bases: 5. The CDR3 is CSVAGGDRTDTQYF. CDR3 DNA sequence: TGCAGCGTTGCTGGGGGGGATCGCACAGATACGCAGTATTTT.

The chain links TRBV7-2 to TRBJ2-5; 8 bases agree with TRBD1. The CDR3 totals 17 residues. Germline V gene lookup returns CDR1 SGHTA and CDR2 FQGNSA. J lost 5 bases, V lost 6 bases, and 17 bases had no gene match. The CDR3 DNA follows: TGTGCCAGCAGAGCAGAGTTAAGACAGGGGCGCGGGGAGACCCAGTACTTC. Protein: CASRAELRQGRGETQYF.

The chain employs TRBV6-5 and TRBJ2-1, with 8 bases fitting TRBD2. The CDR3 is 14 amino acids. CDR1 is MNHEY and CDR2 is SVGAGI in the germline V gene. V lost 6 bases to trimming and J lost 2 bases; unmatched junction nucleotides: 3. CDR3 residues: CASSRLAPYNEQFF. The CDR3 DNA reads as TGTGCCAGCAGCAGACTAGCGCCCTACAATGAGCAGTTCTTC.

The CDR3 nucleotides read TGTGCCAGCTCACCAAGGGCAACTAGCGGTACGACCCCGTACAATGAGCAGTTCTTC. It codes for CASSPRATSGTTPYNEQFF. The chain links TRBV18 to TRBJ2-1, with TRBD2 matching over 8 bases. Germline V gives CDR1 KGHSH, CDR2 LQKENI. The CDR3 runs 19 residues. V dropped 2 bases and J dropped 4; count of bases not matched to a gene: 16.

This chain links TRBV27 with TRBJ1-6; 8 bases are a match to TRBD1. CDR1 and CDR2 (germline): MNHEY, SMNVEV (reference sequence). V dropped 10 bases and J dropped 10; count of bases not matched to a gene: 6. This CDR3 is built from 12 residues. CDR3 amino acids: CATRQGISPLHF. CDR3 nucleotide sequence: TGTGCCACCCGACAGGGGATATCACCCCTCCACTTT.

V is TRBV6-5 and J is TRBJ1-3; no firm D call. Germline V gives CDR1 MNHEY, CDR2 SVGAGI. CDR3 size: 16 residues. V lost 4 bases and J lost 1, with 14 bases in between. This CDR3 is CASSSLGVSSGNTIYF. The CDR3 DNA follows: TGTGCCAGCAGTTCCCTCGGGGTTTCTTCTGGAAACACCATATATTTT.

This clone was seen more than once but under ten times. The V call is TRBV5-4, the J call TRBJ2-7; 8 nucleotides match TRBD1. The CDR3 runs to 13 residues. The germline V gene encodes CDR1 SGHNT and CDR2 YYREEE (reference sequence). J gave up 2 bases and V 6 bases, and 4 bases lay outside the gene matches. CDR3 DNA: TGTGCCAGCAACGAACAGGGGGCCTACGAGCAGTACTTC. Its translation: CASNEQGAYEQYF.

V is TRBV7-3 and J is TRBJ2-3; weak D call: TRBD1 (6 bases). V lost 5 bases and J lost 2, with 11 bases in between. Per the germline V gene, CDR1 is SGHTA and CDR2 is FQGTGA. The CDR3 runs 14 residues. The DNA of the CDR3 is TGTGCCAGCAGCCTGGACAGCGCCACAGATACGCAGTATTTT. This codes for CASSLDSATDTQYF.

The gene calls are TRBV6-2 or TRBV6-3 and TRBJ2-7; D unresolved. The CDR3 extends over 14 amino acids. Germline V gives CDR1 MNHEY, CDR2 SVGEGT. V gave up 2 bases and J gave up 2 bases, with 10 bases separating them. CDR3 nucleotide sequence: TGTGCCAGCAGTTACGTTGGCGGAACCTACGAGCAGTACTTC. Translated, it gives CASSYVGGTYEQYF.

This clone has only one observation. The chain combines TRBV5-1 with TRBJ2-7; weak D call: TRBD2 (5 bases). Trimming removed 1 base at V and 5 bases at J, with 7 bases between. Germline values: CDR1 SGHRS, CDR2 YFSETQ. CDR3 length: 12 residues. The CDR3 region is CASSLMGDEQYF. The CDR3 DNA is TGCGCCAGCAGCTTGATGGGAGACGAGCAGTACTTC.